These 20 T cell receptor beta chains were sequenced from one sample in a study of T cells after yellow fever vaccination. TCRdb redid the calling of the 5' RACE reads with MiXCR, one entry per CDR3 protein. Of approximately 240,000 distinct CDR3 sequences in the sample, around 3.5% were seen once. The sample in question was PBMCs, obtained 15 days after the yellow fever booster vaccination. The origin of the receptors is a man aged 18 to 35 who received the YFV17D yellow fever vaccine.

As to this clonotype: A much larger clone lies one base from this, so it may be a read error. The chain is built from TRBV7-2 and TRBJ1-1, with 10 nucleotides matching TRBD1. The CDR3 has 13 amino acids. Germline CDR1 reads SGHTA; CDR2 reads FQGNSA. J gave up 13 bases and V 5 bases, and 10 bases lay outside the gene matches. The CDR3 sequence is CASSRPGTGVVFF. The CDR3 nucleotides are TGTGCCAGCAGCCGTCCCGGGACAGGGGTAGTTTTCTTT.

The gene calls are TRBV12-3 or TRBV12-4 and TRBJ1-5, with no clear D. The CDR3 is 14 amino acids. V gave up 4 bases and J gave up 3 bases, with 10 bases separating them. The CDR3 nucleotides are TGTGCCAGCAGTTCCTACCCCAACAATCAGCCCCAGCATTTT. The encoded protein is CASSSYPNNQPQHF.

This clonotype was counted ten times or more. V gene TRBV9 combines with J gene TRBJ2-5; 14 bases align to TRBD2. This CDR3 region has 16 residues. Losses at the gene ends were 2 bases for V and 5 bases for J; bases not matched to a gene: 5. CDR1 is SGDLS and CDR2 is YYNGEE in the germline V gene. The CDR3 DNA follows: TGTGCCAGCAGCGTCCGGACTAGCGGGGGGTCGGAGACCCAGTACTTC. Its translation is CASSVRTSGGSETQYF.

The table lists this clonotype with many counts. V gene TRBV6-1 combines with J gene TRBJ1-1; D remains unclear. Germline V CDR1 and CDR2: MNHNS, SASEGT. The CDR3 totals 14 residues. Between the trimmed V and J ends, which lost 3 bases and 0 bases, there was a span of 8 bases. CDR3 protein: CASSEPKLNTEAFF. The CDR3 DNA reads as TGTGCCAGCAGTGAGCCGAAACTGAACACTGAAGCTTTCTTT.

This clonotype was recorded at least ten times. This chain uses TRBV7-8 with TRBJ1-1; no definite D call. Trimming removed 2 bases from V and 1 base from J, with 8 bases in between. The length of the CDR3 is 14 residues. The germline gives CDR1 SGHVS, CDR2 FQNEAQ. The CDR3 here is CASSLKARNTEAFF. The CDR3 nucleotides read TGTGCCAGCAGCTTAAAAGCGAGGAACACTGAAGCTTTCTTT.

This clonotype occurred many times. In nucleotides, the CDR3 is TGCGCCAGCAGCTTCGAGGAAACAGATACGCAGTATTTT. As protein: CASSFEETDTQYF. This chain links TRBV5-1 with TRBJ2-3; D gene ambiguous. The germline CDR1 and CDR2 sequences are SGHRS and YFSETQ. V gave up 2 bases and J gave up 3 bases, with 7 bases separating them. The CDR3 spans 13 residues.

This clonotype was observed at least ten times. The CDR3 DNA reads TGTGCCAGCAGCTTAGCCCCCAGAGATGAGCAGTTCTTC. The encoded protein is CASSLAPRDEQFF. The chain recombines TRBV11-2 with TRBJ2-1, with D hard to call. Trimming took off 1 base at V and 8 bases at J, with 9 bases between the two ends. Germline loops: CDR1 SGHAT, CDR2 FQNNGV. The CDR3 has 13 amino acids.

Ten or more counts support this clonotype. The CDR3 bases are TGCGCCAGCAGCCCCGTAGGGGCCAACGTCCTGACTTTC. Its translation is CASSPVGANVLTF. V gene TRBV5-1 combines with J gene TRBJ2-6; the D is unclear. Germline values: CDR1 SGHRS, CDR2 YFSETQ. This CDR3 contains 13 residues. The V end lost 4 bases, the J end lost 4 bases, and 6 bases lay between the germline ends.

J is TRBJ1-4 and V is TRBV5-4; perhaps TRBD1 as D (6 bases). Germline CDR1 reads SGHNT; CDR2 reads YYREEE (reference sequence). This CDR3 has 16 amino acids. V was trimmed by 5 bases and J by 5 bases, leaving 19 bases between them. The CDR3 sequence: CASSQNRRGQNEKLFF. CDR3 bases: TGTGCCAGCAGTCAGAACCGGCGGGGACAAAATGAAAAACTGTTTTTT.

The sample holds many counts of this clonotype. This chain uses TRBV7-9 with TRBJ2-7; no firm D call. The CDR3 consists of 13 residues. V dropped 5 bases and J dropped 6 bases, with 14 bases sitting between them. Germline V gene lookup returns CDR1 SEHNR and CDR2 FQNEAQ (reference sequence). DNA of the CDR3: TGTGCCAGCAGCCACGGCGACTCGTTCGAGCAGTACGTC. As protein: CASSHGDSFEQYV.

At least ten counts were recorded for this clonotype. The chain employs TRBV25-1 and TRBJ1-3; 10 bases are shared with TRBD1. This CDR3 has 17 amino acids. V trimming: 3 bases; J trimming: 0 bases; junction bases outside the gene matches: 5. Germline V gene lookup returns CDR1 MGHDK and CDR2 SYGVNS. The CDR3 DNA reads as TGTGCCAGCAGTGACCCGGGACAGGGGAGCTCTGGAAACACCATATATTTT. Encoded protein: CASSDPGQGSSGNTIYF.

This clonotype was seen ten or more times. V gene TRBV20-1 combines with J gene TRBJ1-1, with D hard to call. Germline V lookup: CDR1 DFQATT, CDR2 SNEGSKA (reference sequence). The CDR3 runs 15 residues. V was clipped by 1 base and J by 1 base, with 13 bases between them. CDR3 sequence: CSARVFGSGNTEAFF. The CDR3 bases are TGCAGTGCTAGAGTCTTCGGATCGGGGAACACTGAAGCTTTCTTT.

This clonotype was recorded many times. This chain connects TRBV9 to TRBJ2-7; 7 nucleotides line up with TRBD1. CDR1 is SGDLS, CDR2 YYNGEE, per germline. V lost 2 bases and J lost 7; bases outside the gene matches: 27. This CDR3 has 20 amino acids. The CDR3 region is CASSVWPPNRRQERGQEQYV. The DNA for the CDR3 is TGTGCCAGCAGCGTGTGGCCCCCAAACCGGAGGCAGGAGAGGGGGCAAGAGCAGTACGTC.

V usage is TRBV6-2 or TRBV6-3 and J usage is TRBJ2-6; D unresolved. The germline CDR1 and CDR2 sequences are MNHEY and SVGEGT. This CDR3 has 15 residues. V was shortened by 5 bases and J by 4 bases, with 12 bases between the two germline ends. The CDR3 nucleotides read TGTGCCAGCAGTCTAAGATCCCTCGGGGCCAACGTCCTGACTTTC. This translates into CASSLRSLGANVLTF.

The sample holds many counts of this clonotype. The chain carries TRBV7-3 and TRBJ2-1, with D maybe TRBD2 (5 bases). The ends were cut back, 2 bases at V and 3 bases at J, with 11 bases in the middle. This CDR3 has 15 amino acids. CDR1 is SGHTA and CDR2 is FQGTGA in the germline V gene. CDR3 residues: CASSLGAGFYNEQFF. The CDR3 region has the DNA TGTGCCAGCAGCTTAGGTGCGGGTTTCTACAATGAGCAGTTCTTC.

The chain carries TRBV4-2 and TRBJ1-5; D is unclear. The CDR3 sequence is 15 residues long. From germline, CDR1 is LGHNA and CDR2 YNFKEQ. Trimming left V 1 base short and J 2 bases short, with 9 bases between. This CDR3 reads CASSQAPKGNQPQHF. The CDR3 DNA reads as TGTGCCAGCAGCCAAGCCCCGAAGGGCAATCAGCCCCAGCATTTT.

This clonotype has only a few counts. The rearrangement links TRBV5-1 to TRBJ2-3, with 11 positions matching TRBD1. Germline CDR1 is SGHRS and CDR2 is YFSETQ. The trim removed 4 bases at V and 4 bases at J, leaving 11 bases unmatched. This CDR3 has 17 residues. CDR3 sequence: CASSRPGTGGEADTQYF. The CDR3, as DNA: TGCGCCAGCAGCCGTCCCGGGACAGGGGGGGAAGCAGATACGCAGTATTTT.

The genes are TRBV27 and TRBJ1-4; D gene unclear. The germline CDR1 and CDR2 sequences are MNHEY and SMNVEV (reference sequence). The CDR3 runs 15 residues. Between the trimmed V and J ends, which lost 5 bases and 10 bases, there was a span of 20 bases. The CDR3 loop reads CASSLQAASMGKLFF. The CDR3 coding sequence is TGTGCCAGCAGTCTCCAGGCAGCCTCAATGGGAAAACTGTTTTTT.

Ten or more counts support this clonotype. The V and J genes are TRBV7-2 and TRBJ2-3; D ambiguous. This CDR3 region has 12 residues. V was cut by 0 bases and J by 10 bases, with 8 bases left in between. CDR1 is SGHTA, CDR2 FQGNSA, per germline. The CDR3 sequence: CASSLALYAQYF. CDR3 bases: TGTGCCAGCAGCTTAGCGCTATATGCGCAGTATTTT.

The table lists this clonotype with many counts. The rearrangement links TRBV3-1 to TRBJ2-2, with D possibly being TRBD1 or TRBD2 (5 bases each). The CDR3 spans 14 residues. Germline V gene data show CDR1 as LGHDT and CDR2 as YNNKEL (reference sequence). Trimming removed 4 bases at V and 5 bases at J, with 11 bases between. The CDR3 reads CASSLRGFTGELFF. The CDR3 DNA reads TGTGCCAGCAGCCTTCGGGGCTTTACCGGGGAGCTGTTTTTT.